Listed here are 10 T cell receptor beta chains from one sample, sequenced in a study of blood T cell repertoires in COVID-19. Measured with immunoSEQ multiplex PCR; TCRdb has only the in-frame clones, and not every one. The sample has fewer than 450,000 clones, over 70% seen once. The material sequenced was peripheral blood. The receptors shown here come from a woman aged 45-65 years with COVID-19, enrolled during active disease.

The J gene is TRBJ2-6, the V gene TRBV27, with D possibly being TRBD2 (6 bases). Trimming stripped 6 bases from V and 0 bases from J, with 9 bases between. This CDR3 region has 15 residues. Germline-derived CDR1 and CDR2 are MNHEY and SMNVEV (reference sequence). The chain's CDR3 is CASRNGSSGANVLTF. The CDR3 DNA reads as TGTGCCAGCAGGAACGGGAGCTCTGGGGCCAACGTCCTGACTTTC.

The CDR3 DNA sequence: TGTGCCAGCAGCCAAGGAACACCGACACCCACAGATACGCAGTATTTT. It yields the protein CASSQGTPTPTDTQYF. The chain combines TRBV3-1 (or the pseudogene TRBV3-2) with TRBJ2-3, with D uncertain. Looked up from germline, CDR1 is LGHDT and CDR2 is YNNKEL (reference sequence). This CDR3 comprises 16 residues. Trimming removed 1 base from V and 2 bases from J, with 13 bases in between.

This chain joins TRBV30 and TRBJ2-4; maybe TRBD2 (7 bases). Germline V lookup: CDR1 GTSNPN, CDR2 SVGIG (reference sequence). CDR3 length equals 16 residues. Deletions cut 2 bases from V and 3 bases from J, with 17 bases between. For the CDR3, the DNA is TGTGCCTGGAGTAGGGGGGAGGGCCAGGGCAAAAACATTCAGTACTTC. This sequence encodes CAWSRGEGQGKNIQYF.

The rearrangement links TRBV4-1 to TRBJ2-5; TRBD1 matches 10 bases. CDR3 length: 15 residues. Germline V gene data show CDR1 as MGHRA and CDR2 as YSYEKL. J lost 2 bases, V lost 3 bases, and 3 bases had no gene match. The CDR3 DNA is TGCGCCAGCAGCCAGGGACAGGGGAGTCAAGAGACCCAGTACTTC. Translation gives CASSQGQGSQETQYF.

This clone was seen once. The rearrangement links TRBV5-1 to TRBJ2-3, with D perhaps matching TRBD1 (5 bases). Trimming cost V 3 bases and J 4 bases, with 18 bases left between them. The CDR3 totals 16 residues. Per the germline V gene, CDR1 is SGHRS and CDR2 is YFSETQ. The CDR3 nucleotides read TGCGCCAGCAGCTCGCAGGGTTCTACGGTCGCAGATACGCAGTATTTT. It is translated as CASSSQGSTVADTQYF.

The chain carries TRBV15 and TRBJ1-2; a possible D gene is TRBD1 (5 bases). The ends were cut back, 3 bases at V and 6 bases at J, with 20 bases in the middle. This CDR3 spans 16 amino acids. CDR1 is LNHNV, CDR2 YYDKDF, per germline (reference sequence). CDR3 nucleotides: TGTGCCACCAGCAGGGGGAGGGGTCAAACGTCCCATGGCTACACCTTC. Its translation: CATSRGRGQTSHGYTF.

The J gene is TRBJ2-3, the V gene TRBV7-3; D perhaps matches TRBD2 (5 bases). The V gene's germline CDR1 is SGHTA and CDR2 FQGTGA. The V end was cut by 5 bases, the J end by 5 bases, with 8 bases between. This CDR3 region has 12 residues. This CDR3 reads CASSPRGDTQYF. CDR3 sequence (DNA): TGTGCCAGCAGCCCTCGGGGAGATACGCAGTATTTT.

CDR3 sequence (DNA): TGTGCCAGCAGTTCGACAGGGACCGGGGAGCTGTTTTTT. Its protein product is CASSSTGTGELFF. The rearrangement joins TRBV12-3 or TRBV12-4 to TRBJ2-2; 7 nucleotides align to TRBD1. This CDR3 contains 13 residues. V lost 4 bases to trimming and J lost 5 bases; unmatched junction nucleotides: 1.

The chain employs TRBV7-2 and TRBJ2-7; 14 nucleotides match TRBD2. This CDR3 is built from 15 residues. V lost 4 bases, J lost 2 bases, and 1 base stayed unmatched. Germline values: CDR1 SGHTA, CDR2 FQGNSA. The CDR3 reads CASSWGLAGAYEQYF. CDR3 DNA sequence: TGTGCCAGCAGCTGGGGACTAGCGGGGGCCTACGAGCAGTACTTC.

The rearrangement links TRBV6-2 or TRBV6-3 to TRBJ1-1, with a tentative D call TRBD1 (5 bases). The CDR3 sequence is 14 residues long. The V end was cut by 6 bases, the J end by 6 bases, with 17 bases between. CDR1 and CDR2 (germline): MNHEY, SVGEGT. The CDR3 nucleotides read TGTGCCAGCAGCATAACGGGGGGGTTCGCTGAAGCTTTCTTT. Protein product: CASSITGGFAEAFF.